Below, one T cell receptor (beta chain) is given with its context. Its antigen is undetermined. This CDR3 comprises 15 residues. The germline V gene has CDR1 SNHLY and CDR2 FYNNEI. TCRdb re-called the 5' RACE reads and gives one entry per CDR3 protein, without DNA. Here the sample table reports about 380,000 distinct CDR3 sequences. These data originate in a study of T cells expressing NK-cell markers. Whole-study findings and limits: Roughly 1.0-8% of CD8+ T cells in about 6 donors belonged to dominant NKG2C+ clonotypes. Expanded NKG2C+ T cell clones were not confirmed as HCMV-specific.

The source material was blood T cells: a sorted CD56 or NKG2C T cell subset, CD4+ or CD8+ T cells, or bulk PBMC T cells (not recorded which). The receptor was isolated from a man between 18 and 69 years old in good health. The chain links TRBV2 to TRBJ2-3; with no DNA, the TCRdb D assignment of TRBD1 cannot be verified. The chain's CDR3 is CASSPVAGKTDTQYF.